This is a list of T cell receptor beta chains from one sample in a study of T cells in Graves' hyperthyroidism and ophthalmopathy. TCRdb used MiXCR to reprocess the multiplex PCR reads, holding one entry per CDR3 protein. The profile shows a few hundred thousand distinct CDR3 sequences, under 15% of them singletons. The sequenced material came from blood. These receptors were collected from a woman in her 30s with Graves' hyperthyroidism. The CDR3 runs from the conserved cysteine through the conserved F or W. A D gene is named only where the DNA matches it firmly. Where a row states a size, it is once, few, many or the class of an expanded clone; other rows omit it.

J: TRBJ2-1; size: many; V: TRBV18; D: .; DNA: TGTGCCAGCTCACCACGTTTGGAGGATGAGCAGTTCTTC; CDR3: CASSPRLEDEQFF
J: TRBJ1-1; size: few; V: TRBV12-3/TRBV12-4; D: .; DNA: TGTGCCAGCAGTATCATGGGGGGCAAAGCTTTCTTT; CDR3: CASSIMGGKAFF
J: TRBJ2-1; size: few; V: TRBV20-1; D: .; DNA: TGCAGTGCTCAACCCGCGGAGTTTGGGAATGAGCAGTTCTTC; CDR3: CSAQPAEFGNEQFF
J: TRBJ1-1; size: .; V: TRBV6-5; D: .; DNA: TGTGCCAGCAGTTACGGGCAGGGGAGGGTGAACACTGAAGCTTTCTTT; CDR3: CASSYGQGRVNTEAFF
J: TRBJ2-7; size: many; V: TRBV4-1; D: .; DNA: TGCGCCAGCAGCCAAGGCCAGAATCCGCCCTACGAGCAGTACTTC; CDR3: CASSQGQNPPYEQYF
J: TRBJ2-1; size: .; V: TRBV27; D: .; DNA: TGTGCCAGCAGTTTACGGGGAGGGGGCTCTATCTACAATGAGCAGTTCTTC; CDR3: CASSLRGGGSIYNEQFF
J: TRBJ2-1; size: many; V: TRBV30; D: TRBD2; DNA: TGTGCCCGGACCGCCTGGACTAGCGGAGAAAATGAGCAGTTCTTC; CDR3: CARTAWTSGENEQFF
J: TRBJ2-5; size: .; V: TRBV20-1; D: .; DNA: TGCAGTGCCCCACCACGGGAGACCCAGTACTTC; CDR3: CSAPPRETQYF
J: TRBJ2-1; size: .; V: TRBV19; D: .; DNA: TGTGCCAGTAGTATATCTCTAGCAAGCTCCTACAATGAGCAGTTCTTC; CDR3: CASSISLASSYNEQFF
J: TRBJ2-5; size: many; V: TRBV2; D: TRBD1; DNA: TGTGCCAGCAGTGAGTTGGGCCCGGGACAGGGTTTGAGAGAGACCCAGTACTTC; CDR3: CASSELGPGQGLRETQYF
J: TRBJ2-3; size: few; V: TRBV11-2; D: TRBD2; DNA: TGTGCCAGCAACCACCTAGATGGGCTAGCGGGGACCACAGATACGCAGTATTTT; CDR3: CASNHLDGLAGTTDTQYF
J: TRBJ2-2; size: .; V: TRBV13; D: .; DNA: TGTGCCAGCAGCTTAAGCTTGGTCGGGGAGCTGTTTTTT; CDR3: CASSLSLVGELFF
J: TRBJ2-7; size: many; V: TRBV11-2; D: .; DNA: TGTGCCAGCAGCCCATCGCCGGAGGGCTGGTCCGAGCAGTACTTC; CDR3: CASSPSPEGWSEQYF
J: TRBJ2-7; size: .; V: TRBV30; D: TRBD2; DNA: TGTGCCTGGACCAGACTAGCGGGACTCTCCTCCTACGAGCAGTACTTC; CDR3: CAWTRLAGLSSYEQYF
J: TRBJ1-1; size: few; V: TRBV29-1; D: .; DNA: TGCAACGTCGCGACAGAGATGAACACTGAAGCTTTCTTT; CDR3: CNVATEMNTEAFF
J: TRBJ1-1; size: many; V: TRBV12-3/TRBV12-4; D: .; DNA: TGTGCCAGCAGTTTTGGGGGGGGGACTGAAGCTTTCTTT; CDR3: CASSFGGGTEAFF
J: TRBJ2-2; size: many; V: TRBV11-2; D: .; DNA: TGTGCCAGCAGCTTAGGCGGTCTAGCAATGACCGGGGAGCTGTTTTTT; CDR3: CASSLGGLAMTGELFF
J: TRBJ2-7; size: few; V: TRBV20-1; D: TRBD2; DNA: TGCAGTGCTCGGACTAGCTCCTACGAGCAGTACTTC; CDR3: CSARTSSYEQYF
J: TRBJ2-5; size: many; V: TRBV30; D: .; DNA: TGTGCCTGGAGTGTACGGCGGGCGGAGACCCAGTACTTC; CDR3: CAWSVRRAETQYF
J: TRBJ2-3; size: .; V: TRBV29-1; D: TRBD2; DNA: TGCAGCGTTGAAGATCAACTCGGACTAGTCGGCGATACGCAGTATTTT; CDR3: CSVEDQLGLVGDTQYF
J: TRBJ1-5; size: many; V: TRBV28; D: .; DNA: TGTGCCAGCAGTGCAGGGATGATGCCCCAGCATTTT; CDR3: CASSAGMMPQHF
J: TRBJ2-2; size: few; V: TRBV6-5; D: .; DNA: TGTGCCAGCAGTTACTCGGGGGAAGCCGGGGAGCTGTTTTTT; CDR3: CASSYSGEAGELFF
J: TRBJ2-7; size: many; V: TRBV28; D: .; DNA: TGTGCCAGCAGTTGGGGGCCTAGTCCCAGCTCCTACGAGCAGTACTTC; CDR3: CASSWGPSPSSYEQYF
J: TRBJ2-7; size: many; V: TRBV20-1; D: .; DNA: TGCAGTGCTAGAGGTAGGACTCTCGAGCAGTACTTC; CDR3: CSARGRTLEQYF
J: TRBJ2-1; size: many; V: TRBV5-5; D: TRBD2; DNA: TGTGCCAGCAGCCTACCCGGGACTAGCGGGAGGAATGAGCAGTTCTTC; CDR3: CASSLPGTSGRNEQFF
J: TRBJ2-7; size: many; V: TRBV3-1; D: .; DNA: TGTGCCAGCAGCCAAGAGGGGGTCCACGAGCAGTACTTC; CDR3: CASSQEGVHEQYF
J: TRBJ2-3; size: .; V: TRBV2; D: .; DNA: TGTGCCAGCAGTGTACAGGTGGACACAGATACGCAGTATTTT; CDR3: CASSVQVDTDTQYF
J: TRBJ2-3; size: .; V: TRBV24-1; D: TRBD2; DNA: TGTGCCACCAGCCGTGGGGGCGGGAGGGCCATAGATACGCAGTATTTT; CDR3: CATSRGGGRAIDTQYF
J: TRBJ1-1; size: .; V: TRBV30; D: .; DNA: TGTGCCTGGAGTCGGCAGGCGTACACTGAAGCTTTCTTT; CDR3: CAWSRQAYTEAFF
J: TRBJ2-2; size: .; V: TRBV15; D: .; DNA: TGTGCCACCAGCAGAGGGATTGGGGCCTACGGGGTCGGGCTGTTTTTT; CDR3: CATSRGIGAYGVGLFF
J: TRBJ1-1; size: many; V: TRBV7-2; D: .; DNA: TGTGCCAGCGGGAACACTGAAGCTTTCTTT; CDR3: CASGNTEAFF
J: TRBJ2-3; size: many; V: TRBV3-1; D: TRBD2; DNA: TGTGCCAGCAGCTTCGGGACTAGTGGAGATACGCAGTATTTT; CDR3: CASSFGTSGDTQYF
J: TRBJ2-7; size: few; V: TRBV5-5; D: TRBD2; DNA: TGTGCCAGCAGGCTAGCGGGAGAGAGCTCCTACGAGCAGTACTTC; CDR3: CASRLAGESSYEQYF
J: TRBJ2-1; size: many; V: TRBV20-1; D: TRBD2; DNA: TGCAGTGCTAATCTAGCGGGAGAGCAGTTCTTC; CDR3: CSANLAGEQFF
J: TRBJ2-1; size: many; V: TRBV11-2; D: .; DNA: TGTGCCAGCAGCTTCAGTATCGGGGAGCAGTTCTTC; CDR3: CASSFSIGEQFF
J: TRBJ2-1; size: few; V: TRBV3-1; D: TRBD1; DNA: TGTGCCAGCAGCCAGTCCCTCCGGGACAGCAATGAGCAGTTCTTC; CDR3: CASSQSLRDSNEQFF
J: TRBJ1-3; size: few; V: TRBV3-1; D: .; DNA: TGTGCCAGCAGCTATCCTCCGAGGGCTGGAAACACCATATATTTT; CDR3: CASSYPPRAGNTIYF